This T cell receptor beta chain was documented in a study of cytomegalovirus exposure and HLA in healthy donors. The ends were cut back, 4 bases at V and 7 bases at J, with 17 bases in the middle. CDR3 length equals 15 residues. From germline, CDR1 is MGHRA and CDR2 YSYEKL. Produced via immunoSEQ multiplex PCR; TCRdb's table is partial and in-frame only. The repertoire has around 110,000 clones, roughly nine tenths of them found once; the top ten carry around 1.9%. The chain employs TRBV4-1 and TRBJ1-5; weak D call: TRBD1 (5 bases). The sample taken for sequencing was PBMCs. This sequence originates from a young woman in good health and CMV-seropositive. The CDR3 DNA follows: TGCGCCAGCAGCCCTAGGGGAGGGGAGAGACAGCCCCAGCATTTT. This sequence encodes CASSPRGGERQPQHF.